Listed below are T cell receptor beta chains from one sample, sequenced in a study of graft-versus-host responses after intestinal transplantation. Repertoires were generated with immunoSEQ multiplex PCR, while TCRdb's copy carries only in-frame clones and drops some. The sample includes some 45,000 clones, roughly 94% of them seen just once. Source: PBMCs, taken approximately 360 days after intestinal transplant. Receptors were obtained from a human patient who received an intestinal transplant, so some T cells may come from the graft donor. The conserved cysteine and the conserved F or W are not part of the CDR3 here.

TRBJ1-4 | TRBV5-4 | ASSPRGDTNEKLF
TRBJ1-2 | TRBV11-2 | ASSSPNRFGYYGYT
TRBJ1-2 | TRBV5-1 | ASSQWRQGNYGYT
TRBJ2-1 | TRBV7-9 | ASSTRLEAAEGDEQF
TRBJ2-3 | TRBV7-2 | ASSLAAPSTDTQY
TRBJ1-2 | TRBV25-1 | ASSEDYSAGLFYGYT
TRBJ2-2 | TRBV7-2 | ASSLAVSRELF
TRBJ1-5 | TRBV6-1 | ASRPADQPQH
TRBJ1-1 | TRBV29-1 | SVDRNTEAF
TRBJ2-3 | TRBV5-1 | ASSLKSGGPDTDTQY
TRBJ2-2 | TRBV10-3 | AISEEGQSTGELF
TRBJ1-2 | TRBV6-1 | ASSEFLTVQTGYGYT
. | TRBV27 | ASSLLSGSYEQY
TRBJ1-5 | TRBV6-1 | ASSDTTDSNQPQH
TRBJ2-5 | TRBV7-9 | ASSGGREGPETQY
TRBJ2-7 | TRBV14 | ASNQPGLSWTLLSYEQY
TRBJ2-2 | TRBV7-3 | ASSLLGNTGELF
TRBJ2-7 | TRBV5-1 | ASSLEGTGSYEQY
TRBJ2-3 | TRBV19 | ASSIVIESTDTQY
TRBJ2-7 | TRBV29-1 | SVEREGGYEQY
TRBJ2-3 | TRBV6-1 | ASSERGTDTQY
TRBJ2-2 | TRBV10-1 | ASNGGFGTGELF
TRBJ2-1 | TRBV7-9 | ASTLAGVVNEQF
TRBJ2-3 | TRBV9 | ASSASDSTQY
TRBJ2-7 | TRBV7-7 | ASSSGTGPAYEQY
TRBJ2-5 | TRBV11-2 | ASSLGGIGTQY
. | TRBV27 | ASCAGTGDYEQY
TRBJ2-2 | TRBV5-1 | ASSLVESGELF
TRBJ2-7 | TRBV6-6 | ASSRGTSSYEQY
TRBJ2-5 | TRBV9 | ASSVTSGGATQY
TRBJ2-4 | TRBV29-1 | SVERGENIQY
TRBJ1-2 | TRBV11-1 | ASSNPGPPYGYT
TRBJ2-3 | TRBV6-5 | ASSDSVAGTQY
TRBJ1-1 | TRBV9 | ASSVGQGETEAF
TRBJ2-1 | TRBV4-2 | ASSQARARSSYNEQF
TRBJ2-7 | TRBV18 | ASSGQGQGLYEQY
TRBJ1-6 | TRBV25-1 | ASSEYMGRNSPLH
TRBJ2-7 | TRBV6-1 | ASNGQGSYEQY
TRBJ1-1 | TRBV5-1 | ASSLFQGATEAF
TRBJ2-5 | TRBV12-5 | ASGLSGQETQY
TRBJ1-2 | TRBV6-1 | ASSDRTRDRYGYT
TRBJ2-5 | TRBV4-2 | ASSQGLAGGGGLQETQY
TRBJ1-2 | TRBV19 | ASTRGGTASDYGYT
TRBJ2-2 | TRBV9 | ASSVSGRFTGELF
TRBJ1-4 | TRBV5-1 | ASSPTGRGHEKLF
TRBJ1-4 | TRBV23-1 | ASSQSGRGAAIKLF
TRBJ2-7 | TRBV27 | ASSFNGINEQY
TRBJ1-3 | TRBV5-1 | ASSSTYRLGNTIY
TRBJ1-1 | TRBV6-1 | ASSYSDEAF
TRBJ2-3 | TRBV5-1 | ASSLEREGLDTQY
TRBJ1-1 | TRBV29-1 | SVSRVTEAF
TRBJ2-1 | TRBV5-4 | ASSYGGISSYNEQF
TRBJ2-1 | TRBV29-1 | SVEDRREYEQF
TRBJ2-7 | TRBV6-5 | ASSALGGRTYEQY
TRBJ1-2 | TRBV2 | ASRTGRGAGGYT
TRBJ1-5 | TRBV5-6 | ASSLAASNQPQH
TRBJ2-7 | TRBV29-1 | SVGTSGLYEQY
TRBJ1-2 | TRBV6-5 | AGTKTGAYGYT
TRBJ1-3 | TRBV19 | ASTYLDWDSGNTIY